One sample yielded the 2 T cell receptor beta chains listed below, sequenced in a study of CD8+ T cells in alopecia areata. It was cDNA, reverse transcribed from extracted RNA, that served as the sequencing template. Assay: immunoSEQ multiplex PCR; the TCRdb copy retains only in-frame clones and omits some. The data show about 150,000 clones, roughly 50% seen once. The sequenced sample consisted of CD4+ T cells sorted from blood. The origin of the receptors is a human donor with alopecia areata.

The V and J genes are TRBV29-1 and TRBJ2-5; no clear D gene. The V end was cut by 7 bases, the J end by 5 bases, with 11 bases between. Germline V CDR1 and CDR2: SQVTM, ANQGSEA. The CDR3 covers 11 residues. This CDR3 reads CSGRVLETQYF. For the CDR3, the DNA is TGCAGCGGAAGGGTTTTGGAGACCCAGTACTTC.

This rearrangement joins TRBV11-2 to TRBJ2-3; TRBD2 aligns across 11 bases. Germline loops: CDR1 SGHAT, CDR2 FQNNGV. The CDR3 runs to 17 residues. The junction had 15 bases not matched to a gene; V was cut back by 5 bases and J by 8 bases. CDR3 amino acids: CASSTESSASGRFTQYF. In nucleotides, the CDR3 is TGTGCCAGCAGCACAGAATCAAGCGCTAGCGGGAGGTTTACGCAGTATTTT.